These T cell receptor beta chains were read from a single sample in a study of CD8+ T cells in alopecia areata. Here immunoSEQ multiplex PCR was the method, and the copy in TCRdb shows in-frame clones only, minus some. Of some 240,000 clones in the sample, about three fifths are singletons; the top ten hold approximately 0.44%. The specimen was CD4+ T cells sorted from blood, collected at week 0. Receptors were obtained from a human donor with alopecia areata. CDR3s include the opening cysteine and the closing phenylalanine or tryptophan. Each record gives: clone size, V gene, J gene, D gene, CDR3 protein, CDR3 DNA. D genes are given only for firm matches. Not all rows give a size; the values are once, few, many and, for expanded clones, a class.

clone size: few
V gene: TRBV29-1
J gene: TRBJ1-2
D gene: -
CDR3 protein: CSAEDGRGVGGYTF
CDR3 DNA: TGCAGCGCTGAGGACGGGCGAGGGGTAGGCGGCTACACCTTC

clone size: few
V gene: TRBV29-1
J gene: TRBJ2-3
D gene: TRBD1
CDR3 protein: CSVESRGLDTQYF
CDR3 DNA: TGCAGCGTTGAAAGCAGGGGGTTAGATACGCAGTATTTT

clone size: few
V gene: TRBV2
J gene: TRBJ1-5
D gene: -
CDR3 protein: CASSGQFNQPQHF
CDR3 DNA: TGTGCCAGCAGTGGACAATTCAATCAGCCCCAGCATTTT

clone size: -
V gene: TRBV4-1
J gene: TRBJ2-3
D gene: -
CDR3 protein: CASSQDGVVDTQYF
CDR3 DNA: TGCGCCAGCAGCCAAGATGGAGTGGTGGATACGCAGTATTTT

clone size: -
V gene: TRBV27
J gene: TRBJ1-2
D gene: TRBD1
CDR3 protein: CASSLKTGETYGYTF
CDR3 DNA: TGTGCCAGCAGTCTCAAGACAGGGGAAACCTATGGCTACACCTTC

clone size: -
V gene: TRBV28
J gene: TRBJ1-2
D gene: -
CDR3 protein: CATYQDGYTF
CDR3 DNA: TGTGCCACCTACCAGGATGGCTACACCTTC

clone size: -
V gene: TRBV7-9
J gene: TRBJ1-1
D gene: TRBD1
CDR3 protein: CASVTGIEAFF
CDR3 DNA: TGTGCCAGTGTGACAGGGATTGAAGCTTTCTTT

clone size: -
V gene: TRBV9
J gene: TRBJ2-1
D gene: TRBD2
CDR3 protein: CASSVLAGGNEQFF
CDR3 DNA: TGTGCCAGCAGCGTCCTAGCGGGAGGCAATGAGCAGTTCTTC

clone size: -
V gene: TRBV4-2
J gene: TRBJ2-1
D gene: -
CDR3 protein: CASSQDRSYISYNEQFF
CDR3 DNA: TGTGCCAGCAGCCAAGATCGTTCCTACATCTCTTACAATGAGCAGTTCTTC

clone size: -
V gene: TRBV6-5
J gene: TRBJ1-5
D gene: TRBD1
CDR3 protein: CASSRTGGGPQHF
CDR3 DNA: TGTGCCAGCAGTCGGACAGGGGGCGGCCCCCAGCATTTT

clone size: -
V gene: TRBV29-1
J gene: TRBJ2-7
D gene: TRBD1
CDR3 protein: CSVVPGQGAYEQYF
CDR3 DNA: TGCAGCGTTGTTCCGGGACAGGGAGCCTACGAGCAGTACTTC

clone size: -
V gene: TRBV9
J gene: TRBJ2-1
D gene: -
CDR3 protein: CASTRSGTSSYNEQFF
CDR3 DNA: TGTGCCAGCACCCGAAGCGGTACTAGCTCCTACAATGAGCAGTTCTTC

clone size: few
V gene: TRBV23-1
J gene: TRBJ2-2
D gene: -
CDR3 protein: CASKRQNTGELFF
CDR3 DNA: TGCGCCAGCAAGCGACAAAACACCGGGGAGCTGTTTTTT

clone size: few
V gene: TRBV15
J gene: TRBJ2-1
D gene: -
CDR3 protein: CATSRPGTLYNEQFF
CDR3 DNA: TGTGCCACCAGCAGACCCGGGACACTCTACAATGAGCAGTTCTTC

clone size: few
V gene: TRBV4-1
J gene: TRBJ2-1
D gene: TRBD2
CDR3 protein: CASSRRTSGISYNEQFF
CDR3 DNA: TGCGCCAGCAGCCGGCGGACTAGCGGGATCTCCTACAATGAGCAGTTCTTC

clone size: -
V gene: TRBV29-1
J gene: TRBJ2-1
D gene: -
CDR3 protein: CIALGAVRNEQFF
CDR3 DNA: TGCATAGCTCTTGGAGCGGTGAGGAATGAGCAGTTCTTC

clone size: few
V gene: TRBV6-5
J gene: TRBJ2-3
D gene: TRBD2
CDR3 protein: CASSYKAGTGDTQYF
CDR3 DNA: TGTGCCAGCAGTTACAAAGCGGGGACGGGAGATACGCAGTATTTT

clone size: -
V gene: TRBV29-1
J gene: TRBJ2-1
D gene: -
CDR3 protein: CSVRAAVSSYNEQFF
CDR3 DNA: TGCAGCGTGCGGGCAGCTGTTAGCTCCTACAATGAGCAGTTCTTC

clone size: -
V gene: TRBV29-1
J gene: TRBJ2-2
D gene: -
CDR3 protein: CSVARLQGNTGELFF
CDR3 DNA: TGCAGCGTCGCACGCCTACAGGGGAACACCGGGGAGCTGTTTTTT

clone size: -
V gene: TRBV6-5
J gene: TRBJ1-1
D gene: -
CDR3 protein: CASSRHDEGTEAFF
CDR3 DNA: TGTGCCAGCAGTCGCCATGATGAGGGCACTGAAGCTTTCTTT

clone size: -
V gene: TRBV7-6
J gene: TRBJ2-2
D gene: -
CDR3 protein: CASSPNRGGGGELFF
CDR3 DNA: TGTGCCAGCAGCCCAAACAGAGGGGGTGGAGGGGAGCTGTTTTTT

clone size: -
V gene: TRBV6-6
J gene: TRBJ2-7
D gene: -
CDR3 protein: CASSYRVSLGDEQYF
CDR3 DNA: TGTGCCAGCAGTTACCGGGTCTCCCTTGGGGACGAGCAGTACTTC

clone size: many
V gene: TRBV2
J gene: TRBJ2-2
D gene: TRBD1
CDR3 protein: CASTWGQPNTGELFF
CDR3 DNA: TGTGCCAGCACGTGGGGACAGCCGAACACCGGGGAGCTGTTTTTT

clone size: -
V gene: TRBV14
J gene: TRBJ2-7
D gene: -
CDR3 protein: CASSPQPPYEQYF
CDR3 DNA: TGTGCCAGCAGCCCCCAGCCCCCCTACGAGCAGTACTTC

clone size: -
V gene: TRBV11-2
J gene: TRBJ2-3
D gene: -
CDR3 protein: CASSSLGPDTQYF
CDR3 DNA: TGTGCCAGCAGCTCCCTAGGCCCAGATACGCAGTATTTT

clone size: -
V gene: TRBV18
J gene: TRBJ2-3
D gene: -
CDR3 protein: CASSPSPSTDTQYF
CDR3 DNA: TGTGCCAGCTCCCCATCCCCTAGCACAGATACGCAGTATTTT

clone size: few
V gene: TRBV14
J gene: TRBJ2-4
D gene: -
CDR3 protein: CASSHRGTKNIQYF
CDR3 DNA: TGTGCCAGCAGCCACCGCGGCACCAAAAACATTCAGTACTTC

clone size: -
V gene: TRBV5-1
J gene: TRBJ1-2
D gene: TRBD1
CDR3 protein: CASSLDGQGSGYTF
CDR3 DNA: TGCGCCAGCAGCTTGGACGGACAGGGGAGTGGCTACACCTTC

clone size: many
V gene: TRBV18
J gene: TRBJ1-3
D gene: -
CDR3 protein: CASSPPGQSNTIYF
CDR3 DNA: TGTGCCAGCTCACCACCCGGACAGTCAAACACCATATATTTT

clone size: -
V gene: TRBV5-1
J gene: TRBJ2-7
D gene: TRBD1
CDR3 protein: CASSRDRGSYEQYF
CDR3 DNA: TGCGCCAGCAGCCGGGACAGGGGTTCCTACGAGCAGTACTTC

clone size: -
V gene: TRBV5-1
J gene: TRBJ1-4
D gene: -
CDR3 protein: CASSPLDTNEKLFF
CDR3 DNA: TGCGCCAGCAGCCCCCTGGACACGAATGAAAAACTGTTTTTT

clone size: -
V gene: TRBV4-1
J gene: TRBJ2-3
D gene: -
CDR3 protein: CASSQEPGISTDTQYF
CDR3 DNA: TGCGCCAGCAGCCAAGAACCGGGAATCAGCACAGATACGCAGTATTTT

clone size: -
V gene: TRBV30
J gene: TRBJ1-5
D gene: -
CDR3 protein: CAWSVGRGAGGNQPQHF
CDR3 DNA: TGTGCCTGGAGTGTAGGGCGGGGGGCAGGAGGCAATCAGCCCCAGCATTTT

clone size: many
V gene: TRBV7-9
J gene: TRBJ1-4
D gene: -
CDR3 protein: CASSLAGGNEKLFF
CDR3 DNA: TGTGCCAGCAGCTTAGCGGGCGGGAATGAAAAACTGTTTTTT

clone size: many
V gene: TRBV2
J gene: TRBJ1-5
D gene: -
CDR3 protein: CASTPGGAGQPQHF
CDR3 DNA: TGTGCCAGCACGCCGGGGGGCGCTGGGCAGCCCCAGCATTTT

clone size: -
V gene: TRBV5-1
J gene: TRBJ2-1
D gene: TRBD2
CDR3 protein: CASSLAVLGGGVNEQFF
CDR3 DNA: TGCGCCAGCAGCTTGGCCGTCTTGGGCGGGGGTGTCAATGAGCAGTTCTTC

clone size: few
V gene: TRBV4-1
J gene: TRBJ2-3
D gene: TRBD2
CDR3 protein: CASSHQTTRLAGTDTQYF
CDR3 DNA: TGCGCCAGCAGCCACCAAACAACCAGACTAGCGGGCACAGATACGCAGTATTTT

clone size: -
V gene: TRBV18
J gene: TRBJ2-5
D gene: TRBD1
CDR3 protein: CASSPGQGGETQYF
CDR3 DNA: TGTGCCAGCTCACCCGGACAGGGCGGAGAGACCCAGTACTTC

clone size: -
V gene: TRBV25-1
J gene: TRBJ2-2
D gene: -
CDR3 protein: CASRRAGELFF
CDR3 DNA: TGTGCCAGCAGAAGGGCCGGGGAGCTGTTTTTT

clone size: -
V gene: TRBV30
J gene: TRBJ2-1
D gene: -
CDR3 protein: CAWSVGGPEQFF
CDR3 DNA: TGTGCCTGGAGTGTCGGGGGGCCTGAGCAGTTCTTC

clone size: -
V gene: TRBV30
J gene: TRBJ1-2
D gene: -
CDR3 protein: CAWSAGVWVGGYTF
CDR3 DNA: TGTGCCTGGAGTGCGGGAGTTTGGGTGGGCGGCTACACCTTC

clone size: few
V gene: TRBV7-9
J gene: TRBJ2-7
D gene: TRBD2
CDR3 protein: CASSLAQTSGHSYEQYF
CDR3 DNA: TGTGCCAGCAGCTTAGCCCAGACTAGCGGGCACTCCTACGAGCAGTACTTC

clone size: -
V gene: TRBV5-1
J gene: TRBJ2-1
D gene: TRBD1
CDR3 protein: CASSTRTGVSDEQFF
CDR3 DNA: TGCGCCAGCAGCACCCGGACAGGGGTAAGCGATGAGCAGTTCTTC

clone size: -
V gene: TRBV10-3
J gene: TRBJ2-7
D gene: -
CDR3 protein: CAIRQDYEQYF
CDR3 DNA: TGTGCCATCAGGCAGGACTACGAGCAGTACTTC

clone size: -
V gene: TRBV29-1
J gene: TRBJ2-7
D gene: TRBD1
CDR3 protein: CSVGVSGTGSYEQYF
CDR3 DNA: TGCAGCGTTGGGGTCTCCGGGACAGGGTCCTACGAGCAGTACTTC

clone size: once
V gene: TRBV5-1
J gene: TRBJ1-5
D gene: -
CDR3 protein: CASSLEADQPQHF
CDR3 DNA: TGCGCCAGCAGCTTGGAGGCGGATCAGCCCCAGCATTTT

clone size: few
V gene: TRBV6-5
J gene: TRBJ2-7
D gene: TRBD1
CDR3 protein: CASRVDRVREQYF
CDR3 DNA: TGTGCCAGCAGAGTGGACAGGGTACGCGAGCAGTACTTC

clone size: few
V gene: TRBV30
J gene: TRBJ1-2
D gene: -
CDR3 protein: CAWSVLRGTPSGYTF
CDR3 DNA: TGTGCCTGGAGTGTACTAAGAGGGACCCCGAGTGGCTACACCTTC

clone size: -
V gene: TRBV18
J gene: TRBJ1-2
D gene: TRBD1
CDR3 protein: CASGTTGIGDGYTF
CDR3 DNA: TGTGCCAGCGGGACGACAGGGATTGGTGATGGCTACACCTTC

clone size: -
V gene: TRBV7-2
J gene: TRBJ1-1
D gene: -
CDR3 protein: CASSPRAVTEAFF
CDR3 DNA: TGTGCCAGCAGCCCACGGGCCGTCACTGAAGCTTTCTTT

clone size: -
V gene: TRBV7-6
J gene: TRBJ2-5
D gene: -
CDR3 protein: CASSLSTQGGETQYF
CDR3 DNA: TGTGCCAGCAGCTTAAGTACCCAGGGCGGGGAGACCCAGTACTTC

clone size: -
V gene: TRBV7-9
J gene: TRBJ1-5
D gene: -
CDR3 protein: CASSPGGQPQHF
CDR3 DNA: TGTGCCAGCAGTCCGGGTGGGCAGCCCCAGCATTTT

clone size: few
V gene: TRBV7-3
J gene: TRBJ1-2
D gene: -
CDR3 protein: CASSPMGRGRNPNYGYTF
CDR3 DNA: TGTGCCAGCAGCCCCATGGGGAGGGGCCGAAACCCTAACTATGGCTACACCTTC

clone size: -
V gene: TRBV19
J gene: TRBJ2-7
D gene: -
CDR3 protein: CASSTSTERDLSYEQYF
CDR3 DNA: TGTGCCAGTAGTACCTCTACGGAACGGGACCTCTCCTACGAGCAGTACTTC

clone size: -
V gene: TRBV5-4
J gene: TRBJ2-7
D gene: -
CDR3 protein: CASSSTGESYEQYF
CDR3 DNA: TGTGCCAGCAGTTCGACGGGGGAGTCCTACGAGCAGTACTTC

clone size: -
V gene: TRBV5-1
J gene: TRBJ2-7
D gene: TRBD1
CDR3 protein: CASSRDRASYEQYF
CDR3 DNA: TGCGCCAGCAGCAGGGACAGGGCTTCCTACGAGCAGTACTTC

clone size: -
V gene: TRBV5-5
J gene: TRBJ2-5
D gene: -
CDR3 protein: CASSPHPLGETQYF
CDR3 DNA: TGTGCCAGCAGCCCACACCCCCTGGGGGAGACCCAGTACTTC

clone size: medium-sized
V gene: TRBV12-5
J gene: TRBJ1-5
D gene: -
CDR3 protein: CASGPTGGDPQHF
CDR3 DNA: TGTGCTAGTGGTCCGACCGGTGGAGATCCCCAGCATTTT

clone size: -
V gene: TRBV4-2
J gene: TRBJ2-3
D gene: -
CDR3 protein: CASSQGGRTEGFTQYF
CDR3 DNA: TGTGCCAGCAGCCAAGGGGGACGCACGGAGGGGTTTACGCAGTATTTT